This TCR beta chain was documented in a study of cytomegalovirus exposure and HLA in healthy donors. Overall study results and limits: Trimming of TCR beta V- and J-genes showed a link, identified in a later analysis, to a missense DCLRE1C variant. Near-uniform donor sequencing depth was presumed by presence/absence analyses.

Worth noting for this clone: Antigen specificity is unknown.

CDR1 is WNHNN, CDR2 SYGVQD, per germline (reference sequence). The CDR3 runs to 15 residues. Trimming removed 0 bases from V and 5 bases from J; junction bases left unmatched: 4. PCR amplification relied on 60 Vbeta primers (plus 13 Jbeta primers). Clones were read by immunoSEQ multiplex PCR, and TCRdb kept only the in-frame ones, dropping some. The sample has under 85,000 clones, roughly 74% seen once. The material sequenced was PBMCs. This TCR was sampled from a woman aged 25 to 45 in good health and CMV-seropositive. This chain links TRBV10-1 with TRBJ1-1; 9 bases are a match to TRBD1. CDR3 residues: CASSESGQGRTEAFF. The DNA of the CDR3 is TGCGCCAGCAGTGAGTCAGGACAGGGGAGGACTGAAGCTTTCTTT.